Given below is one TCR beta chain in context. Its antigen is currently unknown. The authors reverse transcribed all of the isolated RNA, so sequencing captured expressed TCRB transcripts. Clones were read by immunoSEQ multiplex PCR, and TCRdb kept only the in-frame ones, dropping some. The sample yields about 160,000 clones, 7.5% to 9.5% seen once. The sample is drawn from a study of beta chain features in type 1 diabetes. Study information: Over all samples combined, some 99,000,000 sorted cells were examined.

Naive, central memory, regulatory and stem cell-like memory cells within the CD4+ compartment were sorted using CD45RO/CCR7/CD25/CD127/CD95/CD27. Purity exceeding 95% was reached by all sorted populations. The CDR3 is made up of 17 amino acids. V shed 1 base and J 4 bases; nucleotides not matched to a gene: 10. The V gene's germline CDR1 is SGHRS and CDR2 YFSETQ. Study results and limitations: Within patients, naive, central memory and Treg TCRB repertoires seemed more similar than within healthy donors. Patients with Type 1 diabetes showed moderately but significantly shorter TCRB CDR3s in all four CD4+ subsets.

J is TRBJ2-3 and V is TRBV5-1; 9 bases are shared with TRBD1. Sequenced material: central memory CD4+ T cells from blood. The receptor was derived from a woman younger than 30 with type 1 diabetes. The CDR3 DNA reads TGCGCCAGCAGCTTGCGCGGACAGGGGTGGTCCGCAGATACGCAGTATTTT. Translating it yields CASSLRGQGWSADTQYF.